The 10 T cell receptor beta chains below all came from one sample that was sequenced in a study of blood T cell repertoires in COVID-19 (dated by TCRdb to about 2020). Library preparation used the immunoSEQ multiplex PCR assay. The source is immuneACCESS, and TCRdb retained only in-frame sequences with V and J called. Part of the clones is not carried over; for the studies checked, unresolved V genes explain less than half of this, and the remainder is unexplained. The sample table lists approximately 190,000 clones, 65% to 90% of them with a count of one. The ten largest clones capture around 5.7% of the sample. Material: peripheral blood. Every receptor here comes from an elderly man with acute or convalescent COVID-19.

The CDR3 nucleotides are TGTGCCAGCAGTTACACAGAGTGGAACACTGAAGCTTTCTTT. Protein sequence: CASSYTEWNTEAFF. J is TRBJ1-1 and V is TRBV6-2 or TRBV6-3; no firm D call. The germline V gene has CDR1 MNHEY and CDR2 SVGEGT. This CDR3 has 14 amino acids. The germline V and J ends were trimmed by 2 bases and 1 base, with 8 bases remaining between them.

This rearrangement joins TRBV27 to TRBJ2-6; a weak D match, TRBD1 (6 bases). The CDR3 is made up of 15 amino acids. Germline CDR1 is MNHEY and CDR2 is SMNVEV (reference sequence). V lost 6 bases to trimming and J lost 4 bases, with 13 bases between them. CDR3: CASSFTGNGANVLTF. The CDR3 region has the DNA TGTGCCAGCAGCTTTACAGGGAACGGGGCCAACGTCCTGACTTTC.

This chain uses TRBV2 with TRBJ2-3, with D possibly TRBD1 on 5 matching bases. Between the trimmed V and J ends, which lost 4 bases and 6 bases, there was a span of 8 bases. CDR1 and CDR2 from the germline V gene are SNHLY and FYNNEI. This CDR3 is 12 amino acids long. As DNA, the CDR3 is TGTGCCAGCAGTGGGCCAGGGGATACGCAGTATTTT. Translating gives CASSGPGDTQYF.

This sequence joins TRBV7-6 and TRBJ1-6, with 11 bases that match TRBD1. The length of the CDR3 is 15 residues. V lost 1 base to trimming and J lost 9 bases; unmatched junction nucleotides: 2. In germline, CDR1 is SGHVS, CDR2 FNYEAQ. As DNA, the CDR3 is TGTGCCAGCAGCTTAGGGACAGGGGGCAGTTCACCCCTCCACTTT. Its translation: CASSLGTGGSSPLHF.

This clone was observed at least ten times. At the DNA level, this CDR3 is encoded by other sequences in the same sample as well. The CDR3 is CASSLAAASSYNEQFF. The CDR3 region has the DNA TGTGCCAGCAGCTTAGCCGCTGCCAGCTCCTACAATGAGCAGTTCTTC. The V call is TRBV7-2, the J call TRBJ2-1; D unclear. Germline CDR1 reads SGHTA; CDR2 reads FQGNSA. V was trimmed by 0 bases and J by 0 bases, leaving 9 bases between them. The CDR3 extends over 16 amino acids.

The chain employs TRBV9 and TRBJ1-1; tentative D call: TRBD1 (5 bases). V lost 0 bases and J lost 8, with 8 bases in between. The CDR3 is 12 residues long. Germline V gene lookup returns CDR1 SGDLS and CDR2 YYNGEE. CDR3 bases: TGTGCCAGCAGCGTAGCGGGGGGGGAAGCTTTCTTT. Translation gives CASSVAGGEAFF.

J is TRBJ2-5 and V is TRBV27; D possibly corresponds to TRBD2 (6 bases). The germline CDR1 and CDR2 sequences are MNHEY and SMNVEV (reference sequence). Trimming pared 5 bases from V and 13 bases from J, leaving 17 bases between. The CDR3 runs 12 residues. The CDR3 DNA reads TGTGCCAGCAGTACCACCGGGAGCCCGTTGTACTTC. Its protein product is CASSTTGSPLYF.

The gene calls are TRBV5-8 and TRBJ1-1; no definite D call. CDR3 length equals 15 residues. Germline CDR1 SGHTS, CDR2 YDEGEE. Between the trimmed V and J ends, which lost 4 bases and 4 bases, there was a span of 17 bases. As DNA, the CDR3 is TGTGCCAGCAGCGAAATAGGGAGGATCGGCACTGAAGCTTTCTTT. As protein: CASSEIGRIGTEAFF. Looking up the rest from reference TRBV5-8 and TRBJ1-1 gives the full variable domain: EAGVTQSPTHLIKTRGQQATLRCSPISGHTSVYWYQQALGLGLQFLLWYDEGEERNRGNFPPRFSGRQFPNYSSELNVNALELEDSALYLCASSEIGRIGTEAFFGQGTRLTVV.

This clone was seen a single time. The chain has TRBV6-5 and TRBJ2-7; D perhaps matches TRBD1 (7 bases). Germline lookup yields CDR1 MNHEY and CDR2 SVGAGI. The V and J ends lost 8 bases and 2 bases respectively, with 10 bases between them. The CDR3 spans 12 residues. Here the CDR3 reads CASGGGPYEQYV. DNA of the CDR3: TGTGCCAGCGGAGGGGGCCCCTACGAGCAGTACGTC.

This CDR3 reads CASSYIAAGFGGELFF. DNA for the CDR3: TGTGCCAGCAGTTACATAGCGGCAGGGTTTGGCGGGGAGCTGTTTTTT. The chain joins TRBV6-5 to TRBJ2-2, with TRBD2 as a possible D gene (6 bases). V lost 2 bases, J lost 7 bases, and 17 bases lay in between. The V gene's germline CDR1 is MNHEY and CDR2 SVGAGI. The CDR3 spans 16 residues.